Shown below are 2 T cell receptor beta chains from a single sample sequenced in a study of regulatory T cells in long-lasting Graves disease. Assembly of TCR beta libraries relied on iRepertoire HTBI primers together with Arm-PCR of CDR3 regions. TCRdb re-derived calls from the multiplex PCR reads in MiXCR, one entry per CDR3 protein. The data show around 480,000 distinct CDR3 sequences, about 16% seen once. Time point denoted: newly diagnosed GD, antithyroid drugs for less than 3 months. PBMC-extracted RNA yielded the TCR library. This same sample was also taken into another study, of T cells in Graves' hyperthyroidism and ophthalmopathy.

Source: peripheral blood mononuclear cells (PBMCs), taken at new diagnosis, from a patient treated with antithyroid drugs. Receptor source: a woman aged 35 to 60 with Graves disease.

This clonotype was detected ten times or more. J is TRBJ2-7 and V is TRBV2; D is unresolved. V was clipped by 3 bases and J by 6 bases, with 6 bases between them. The V gene's germline CDR1 is SNHLY and CDR2 FYNNEI. The CDR3 extends over 11 amino acids. CDR3 region: CASSDSREQYF. CDR3 in DNA: TGTGCCAGCAGTGACTCCCGCGAGCAGTACTTC.

This clonotype showed up many times. V gene TRBV4-1 combines with J gene TRBJ1-4, with D unresolved. This CDR3 has 17 amino acids. V was clipped by 0 bases and J by 3 bases, with 14 bases between them. CDR1 MGHRA and CDR2 YSYEKL come from the germline V gene. CDR3 region: CASSQESAKWANEKLFF. Written as DNA, the CDR3 is TGCGCCAGCAGCCAAGAGTCGGCGAAATGGGCTAATGAAAAACTGTTTTTT.